Listed below are T cell receptor beta chains from one sample, sequenced in a study of cytomegalovirus exposure and HLA in healthy donors. Assay: immunoSEQ multiplex PCR; the TCRdb copy retains only in-frame clones and omits some. The data show about 140,000 clones, about 66% seen once. Sequencing was performed on PBMCs. The source of these receptors is a male donor in good health and CMV-seronegative. Both conserved end residues are part of each CDR3. A D gene is named only where the DNA matches it firmly. Clone size is stated in some rows and not others, as once, few, many or a class when expanded.

TGTGCCAGCAGCTTAGATAATAGATTAAACACCGGGGAGCTGTTTTTT	CASSLDNRLNTGELFF	few	NA	TRBV11-2	TRBJ2-2
TGTGCCAGCAGCGTAGATTCGGGGGGCCGGGATGAAAAACTGTTTTTT	CASSVDSGGRDEKLFF	NA	NA	TRBV9	TRBJ1-4
TGTGCCAGCAGCTTAACGGAGTCAATTTACAACCTCCAAGAGACCCAGTACTTC	CASSLTESIYNLQETQYF	NA	NA	TRBV7-6	TRBJ2-5
TGTGCCAGCAGCGGGACAGGGCGTGGGGAGACCCAGTACTTC	CASSGTGRGETQYF	NA	TRBD1	TRBV5-6	TRBJ2-5
TGTGCTAGTGGTCGCGGGACAGGACAAGAGACCCAGTACTTC	CASGRGTGQETQYF	once	TRBD1	TRBV12-5	TRBJ2-5
TGCGCCAGCAGCTTGGAACAGGGCCGGGGCTACACCTTC	CASSLEQGRGYTF	NA	NA	TRBV5-1	TRBJ1-2
TGCGCCAGCAGCTTGGGCACAGGGGCCCTGAGGACTGAAGCTTTCTTT	CASSLGTGALRTEAFF	NA	TRBD1	TRBV5-1	TRBJ1-1
TGTGCCAGTAGCAGCCTAGCGGGGATTCAGTTCTTC	CASSSLAGIQFF	NA	TRBD2	TRBV19	TRBJ2-1
TGCGCCAGCAGGGGACAGCTCAATGAGCAGTTCTTC	CASRGQLNEQFF	NA	TRBD1	TRBV10-2	TRBJ2-1
TGTGCCAGCCGTGCAGGGGGCGTATCGCTCGGGGAGCTGTTTTTT	CASRAGGVSLGELFF	few	TRBD1	TRBV28	TRBJ2-2
TGTGCCAGTAGTCTCCCGGGACAGGGGGCTCGAGAAAAACTGTTTTTT	CASSLPGQGAREKLFF	NA	TRBD1	TRBV19	TRBJ1-4
TGCGCCAGCAGCCACGATCGACAGGGGAAAGGCTACCCCTTC	CASSHDRQGKGYPF	NA	TRBD1	TRBV5-1	TRBJ1-2
TGTGCCAGCAGCGTAATGGTTGAGCCCCCTACGCAGTATTTT	CASSVMVEPPTQYF	NA	NA	TRBV9	TRBJ2-3
TGCGCCAGCAGCTTGTATTCTCGGAGCACTGAAGCTTTCTTT	CASSLYSRSTEAFF	NA	NA	TRBV5-1	TRBJ1-1
TGTGCCAGCAGCACAGAGTCAGATAGCAATCAGCCCCAGCATTTT	CASSTESDSNQPQHF	NA	NA	TRBV9	TRBJ1-5
TGTGCCAGTACCTGGGGCAATCAGCTCCAGCATTTT	CASTWGNQLQHF	few	NA	TRBV7-9	TRBJ1-5
TGTGCCAGCAGCCTCGAGTTGTTTTCAGATACGCAGTATTTT	CASSLELFSDTQYF	once	NA	TRBV5-6	TRBJ2-3
TGTGCCAGTAGTATAAGGGACAGGGGGCCCTACGAGCAGTACTTC	CASSIRDRGPYEQYF	NA	TRBD1	TRBV19	TRBJ2-7